Listed below are T cell receptor beta chains from one sample, sequenced in a study of shared clonotypes between healthy human individuals. Clones were read by immunoSEQ multiplex PCR, and TCRdb kept only the in-frame ones, dropping some. The sample yields 450,000 to 550,000 clones, 79% seen once. The sequenced sample consisted of PBMCs. All receptors derive from a woman aged 40 to 50 in good health. Some clones in this sample may be carry-over from other donors' samples. Each CDR3 is given with its conserved first and last residue. The D gene is left open where the match is weak. The size of a clone is reported for some rows only, either as once, few or many, or as a class for expanded clones.

>TRBJ2-7|TRBV28|-|-|14
CASSLKRLSYEQYF
TGTGCCAGCAGTTTAAAGAGACTCTCCTACGAGCAGTACTTC
>TRBJ2-7|TRBV20-1|-|-|11
CSAKFGSEQYF
TGCAGTGCGAAATTTGGGTCCGAGCAGTACTTC
>TRBJ2-3|TRBV28|TRBD1|-|19
CASSSSGTGSLSGTDTQYF
TGTGCCAGCAGTTCCTCCGGGACAGGGTCCCTCTCGGGGACAGATACGCAGTATTTT
>TRBJ2-1|TRBV21-1|-|once|17
CASSKATSGSSYNEQFF
TGTGCCAGCAGCAAAGCGACTAGCGGGAGTTCCTACAATGAGCAGTTCTTC
>TRBJ2-3|TRBV11-2|TRBD2|-|19
CASSLGGRVAGGGADTQYF
TGTGCCAGCAGCTTAGGGGGGCGGGTAGCGGGAGGAGGGGCAGATACGCAGTATTTT
>TRBJ2-1|TRBV7-9|TRBD2|-|16
CASSLAGASGSIEQFF
TGTGCCAGCAGCTTAGCGGGGGCTAGCGGGAGTATTGAGCAGTTCTTC
>TRBJ1-2|TRBV7-2|TRBD1|-|16
CASSLDFGTGGYGYTF
TGTGCCAGCAGCTTAGATTTTGGGACAGGGGGCTATGGCTACACCTTC
>TRBJ2-7|TRBV7-2|-|-|15
CASSLIGGQAYEQYF
TGTGCCAGCAGCTTGATAGGGGGGCAGGCCTACGAGCAGTACTTC
>TRBJ2-2|TRBV11-3|-|-|14
CASSGHPNTGELFF
TGTGCCAGCAGCGGACATCCGAACACCGGGGAGCTGTTTTTT
>TRBJ2-5|TRBV7-9|TRBD2|-|13
CASSWGGEETQYF
TGTGCCAGCAGCTGGGGGGGAGAAGAGACCCAGTACTTC
>TRBJ2-7|TRBV28|-|few|16
CASSHPPSYLNYEQYF
TGTGCCAGCAGCCACCCCCCGTCCTACCTTAACTACGAGCAGTACTTC
>TRBJ2-5|TRBV5-1|-|few|14
CASTPGTGVETQYF
TGCGCCAGCACCCCAGGGACGGGAGTAGAGACCCAGTACTTC
>TRBJ2-3|TRBV18|TRBD2|-|16
CASSPPVAGATDTQYF
TGTGCCAGCTCACCACCCGTAGCGGGAGCCACAGATACGCAGTATTTT
>TRBJ2-5|TRBV7-9|TRBD2|-|18
CASSLGTSGWRYQETQYF
TGTGCCAGCAGCTTAGGGACTAGCGGGTGGAGATATCAAGAGACCCAGTACTTC
>TRBJ2-1|TRBV7-8|TRBD2|-|17
CASSLAGGTSGINEQFF
TGTGCCAGCAGCTTAGCCGGGGGGACTAGCGGGATTAATGAGCAGTTCTTC
>TRBJ2-5|TRBV9|-|once|20
CASSAADYWASVRRGETQYF
TGTGCCAGCAGCGCGGCGGACTACTGGGCTAGCGTAAGGAGGGGAGAGACCCAGTACTTC
>TRBJ1-1|TRBV5-1|TRBD1|-|16
CASSFLGTALNTEAFF
TGCGCCAGCAGCTTCCTCGGGACAGCCTTGAACACTGAAGCTTTCTTT
>TRBJ2-5|TRBV2|-|few|14
CASMGGVYQETQYF
TGTGCCAGCATGGGGGGAGTTTACCAAGAGACCCAGTACTTC